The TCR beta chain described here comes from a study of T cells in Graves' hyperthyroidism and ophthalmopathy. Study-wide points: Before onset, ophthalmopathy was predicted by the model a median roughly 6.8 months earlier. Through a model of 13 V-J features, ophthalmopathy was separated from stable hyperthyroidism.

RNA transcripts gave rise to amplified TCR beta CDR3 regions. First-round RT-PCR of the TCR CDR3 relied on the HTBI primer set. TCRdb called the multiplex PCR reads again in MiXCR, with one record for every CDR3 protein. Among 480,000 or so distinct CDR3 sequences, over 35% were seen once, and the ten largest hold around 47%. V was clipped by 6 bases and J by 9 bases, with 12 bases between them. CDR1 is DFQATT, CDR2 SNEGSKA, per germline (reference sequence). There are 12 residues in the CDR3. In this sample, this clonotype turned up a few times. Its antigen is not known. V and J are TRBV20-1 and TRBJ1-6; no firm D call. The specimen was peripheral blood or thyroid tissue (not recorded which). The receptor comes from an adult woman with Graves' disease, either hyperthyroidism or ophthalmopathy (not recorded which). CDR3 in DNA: TGCAGTGCGGAGCCAGAAGGTTCACCCCTCCACTTT. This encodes CSAEPEGSPLHF.